The clone carrying this T cell receptor (beta chain) has ten or more counts. TCRdb processed the RACE reads anew with MiXCR; each CDR3 protein has one entry. The data show a few hundred thousand distinct CDR3 sequences, about 6.3% seen once. The data stem from a study of human T cells and chemical hapten exposure. Study background: Patches that contained 0.01% DPC were applied to the upper back and read at 6 days. Patients having alopecia areata, totalis or universalis were mostly female.

This CDR3 region has 17 residues. Indicated time point: patch test 2, 6 weeks after DPC sensitization. The treatment is: therapeutic diphenylcyclopropenone sensitization with weekly scalp DPC. Participating donors were patients with alopecia, aged 18 to 70 years, considered appropriate candidates for DPC. This clonotype was sampled from a woman between 18 and 29 years old with alopecia areata. Some clones in this sample may be carry-over from other donors' samples. The sample in question was whole blood, obtained in connection with sensitization to the hapten diphenylcyclopropenone (DPC). The gene calls are TRBV21-1 and TRBJ1-5; the table's D call, TRBD1, was not checked against the DNA. TRBV21-1 is a pseudogene locus. DNA for the CDR3: TGTGCCAGCAACTCCTACCCGGACAGGGAAGGCAATCAGCCCCAGCATTTT. The encoded protein is CASNSYPDREGNQPQHF.